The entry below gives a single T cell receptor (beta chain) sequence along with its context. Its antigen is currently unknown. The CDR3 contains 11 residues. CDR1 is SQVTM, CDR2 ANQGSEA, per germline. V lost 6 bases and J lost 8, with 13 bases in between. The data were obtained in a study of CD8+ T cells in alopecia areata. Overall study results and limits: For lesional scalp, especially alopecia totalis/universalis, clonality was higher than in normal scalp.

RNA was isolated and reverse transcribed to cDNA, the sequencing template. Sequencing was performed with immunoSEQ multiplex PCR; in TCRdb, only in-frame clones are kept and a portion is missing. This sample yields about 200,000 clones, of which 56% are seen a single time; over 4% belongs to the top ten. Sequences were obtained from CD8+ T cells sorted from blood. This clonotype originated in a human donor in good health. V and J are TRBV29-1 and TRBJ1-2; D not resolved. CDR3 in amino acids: CSVPIGSGYTF. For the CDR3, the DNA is TGCAGCGTGCCCATCGGAAGCGGCTACACCTTC.